These 16 T cell receptor beta chains were all obtained from the same sample, sequenced in a study of identifying expanded T cells in peripheral blood (dated by TCRdb to between 2017 and 2020). Library preparation employed the immunoSEQ multiplex PCR assay. This is the immuneACCESS table as TCRdb keeps it, with only in-frame sequences that have V and J called. A part of the clones is gone; compared with another copy, unresolved V genes explain less than half, and the rest is unexplained. The sample data list about 58,000 clones, and about nine tenths of these were observed just once. The ten largest account for roughly 3.5% of the sample. The sample comprised blood. Receptors originate from a person between 18 and 70 years old in good health.

Written as DNA, the CDR3 is TGCGCCAGCAGGGAAACAGGGGGCAATACGCAGTATTTT. It codes for CASRETGGNTQYF. The chain uses TRBV5-1 and TRBJ2-3, with 9 bases matching TRBD1. V shed 5 bases and J 7 bases; nucleotides not matched to a gene: 5. CDR1 and CDR2 (germline): SGHRS, YFSETQ. This CDR3 contains 13 residues.

The chain joins TRBV10-3 to TRBJ1-3; 11 bases agree with TRBD1. The length of the CDR3 is 16 residues. V was clipped by 4 bases and J by 0 bases; unmatched bases: 2. Germline V gene sequence: CDR1 ENHRY, CDR2 SYGVKD. CDR3 coding DNA: TGTGCCATCAGTGCGGGACAGGGGGTCTCTGGAAACACCATATATTTT. Translation gives CAISAGQGVSGNTIYF.

This clone was seen only once. The chain combines TRBV11-2 with TRBJ2-1, with D hard to call. The V gene's germline CDR1 is SGHAT and CDR2 FQNNGV. The V and J ends lost 3 bases and 0 bases respectively, with 9 bases between them. The CDR3 contains 15 residues. The CDR3 DNA follows: TGTGCCAGCAGCTTCAGACTGAGCTCCTACAATGAGCAGTTCTTC. It codes for CASSFRLSSYNEQFF. The full variable domain, rest sourced from reference TRBV11-2 and TRBJ2-1, is EAGVAQSPRYKIIEKRQSVAFWCNPISGHATLYWYQQILGQGPKLLIQFQNNGVVDDSQLPKDRFSAERLKGVDSTLKIQPAKLEDSAVYLCASSFRLSSYNEQFFGPGTRLTVL.

This clone was found once. The chain recombines TRBV5-4 with TRBJ2-7, with 7 bases matching TRBD2. V trimming: 3 bases; J trimming: 2 bases; junction bases outside the gene matches: 8. CDR1 and CDR2 (germline): SGHNT, YYREEE (reference sequence). This CDR3 is built from 15 residues. DNA for the CDR3: TGTGCCAGCAGCTGGGCTAGCGGTAGTCCCTACGAGCAGTACTTC. Its translation is CASSWASGSPYEQYF.

V usage is TRBV25-1 and J usage is TRBJ2-3; the match to TRBD2 covers 8 bases. The J segment lost 7 bases and the V segment lost 6 bases, leaving 12 bases of the junction unmatched. The CDR3 length is 15 residues. Looked up from germline, CDR1 is MGHDK and CDR2 is SYGVNS. This CDR3 reads CASSPGLGKVNTQYF. CDR3 bases: TGTGCCAGCAGCCCGGGACTAGGAAAAGTAAATACGCAGTATTTT.

For the CDR3, the DNA is TGTGCTAGTGGTTTGTCCTATGAAAAACTGTTTTTT. Its translation is CASGLSYEKLFF. V gene TRBV12-5 combines with J gene TRBJ1-4; D not certain. The CDR3 contains 12 residues. Germline V lookup: CDR1 LGHNT, CDR2 FRNRAP. The V end lost 2 bases, the J end lost 6 bases, and 4 bases lay between the germline ends.

CDR3 DNA: TGTGCCAGCAGCTCGGCCCCGGACAGGGGCTACTACAATGAGCAGTTCTTC. This codes for CASSSAPDRGYYNEQFF. The chain is built from TRBV7-6 and TRBJ2-1, with 9 bases identical to TRBD1. The CDR3 totals 17 residues. Germline CDR1 is SGHVS and CDR2 is FNYEAQ. The trim removed 4 bases at V and 3 bases at J, leaving 10 bases unmatched.

The J gene is TRBJ2-3, the V gene TRBV25-1; possibly TRBD2 for D (6 bases). The germline V gene has CDR1 MGHDK and CDR2 SYGVNS. CDR3 length: 15 amino acids. Trimming took 4 bases from V and 4 from J, leaving 15 bases between them. The CDR3 nucleotides read TGTGCCAGCAGTGCCAGCGGGTCTTTGTCAGATACGCAGTATTTT. Translated: CASSASGSLSDTQYF.

Regarding this clone: Other DNA sequences in the same sample also yield this CDR3. This chain joins TRBV20-1 and TRBJ1-2, with D uncertain. The germline V gene encodes CDR1 DFQATT and CDR2 SNEGSKA (reference sequence). Trimming pared 1 base from V and 4 bases from J, leaving 4 bases between. This CDR3 region has 11 residues. CDR3 sequence (DNA): TGCAGTGCTAGAGGCGGCTATGGCTACACCTTC. The encoded protein is CSARGGYGYTF.

The sample holds a few counts of this clone. V usage is TRBV7-8 and J usage is TRBJ2-1, with 12 nucleotides matching TRBD2. The CDR3 is 14 residues long. After removal of 5 bases from V and 9 bases from J, the junction contained 5 bases not matched to a gene. CDR1 is SGHVS and CDR2 is FQNEAQ in the germline V gene. The CDR3 nucleotides are TGTGCCAGCAGCGCCCTAGCGGGGGGGCCTGAGCAGTTCTTC. It specifies CASSALAGGPEQFF.

V and J are TRBV19 and TRBJ1-5; 7 positions agree with TRBD1. J was trimmed by 5 bases and V by 4 bases; bases with no gene match: 5. The CDR3 sequence is 14 residues long. CDR1 is LNHDA and CDR2 is SQIVND in the germline V gene (reference sequence). The CDR3 bases are TGTGCCAGTAGTAGGAGACAGGGCGATCAGCCCCAGCATTTT. Encoded protein: CASSRRQGDQPQHF.

The chain combines TRBV5-5 with TRBJ1-1; no clear D gene. This CDR3 has 13 amino acids. V was pared by 0 bases and J by 7 bases, with 10 bases between. Germline V lookup: CDR1 SGHKS, CDR2 YYEKEE (reference sequence). The CDR3 here is CASSLGATGEAFF. CDR3 DNA: TGTGCCAGCAGCTTGGGGGCGACCGGTGAAGCTTTCTTT.

The V gene is TRBV7-8, the J gene TRBJ1-1; TRBD1 is a possible D gene (6 bases). The V end was cut by 3 bases, the J end by 3 bases, with 11 bases between. Germline CDR1 is SGHVS and CDR2 is FQNEAQ. The CDR3 contains 14 residues. CDR3 amino acids: CASSFQGWDTEAFF. CDR3 DNA sequence: TGTGCCAGCAGCTTCCAGGGGTGGGACACTGAAGCTTTCTTT.

This clone was observed a handful of times. J is TRBJ1-3 and V is TRBV6-1; D is perhaps TRBD1 (6 bases). CDR1 and CDR2 (germline): MNHNS, SASEGT. Trimming took off 4 bases at V and 1 base at J, with 11 bases between the two ends. CDR3 size: 15 residues. CDR3 amino acids: CASSGQQGSGNTIYF. CDR3 coding DNA: TGTGCCAGCAGTGGCCAACAGGGTTCTGGAAACACCATATATTTT.

The J gene is TRBJ2-5, the V gene TRBV7-2; no reliable D call. The ends were cut back, 2 bases at V and 2 bases at J, with 15 bases in the middle. Germline CDR1 SGHTA, CDR2 FQGNSA. This CDR3 contains 16 residues. Here the CDR3 reads CASSLFGGVGQETQYF. CDR3 DNA: TGTGCCAGCAGCTTATTTGGCGGAGTGGGACAAGAGACCCAGTACTTC.

The chain couples TRBV29-1 to TRBJ1-5; D may be TRBD1 (6 bases). Per the germline V gene, CDR1 is SQVTM and CDR2 is ANQGSEA. CDR3 length: 12 amino acids. V was trimmed by 7 bases and J by 4 bases, leaving 11 bases between them. This CDR3 is CSAKGVNQPQHF. CDR3 nucleotides: TGCAGCGCGAAGGGGGTGAATCAGCCCCAGCATTTT.